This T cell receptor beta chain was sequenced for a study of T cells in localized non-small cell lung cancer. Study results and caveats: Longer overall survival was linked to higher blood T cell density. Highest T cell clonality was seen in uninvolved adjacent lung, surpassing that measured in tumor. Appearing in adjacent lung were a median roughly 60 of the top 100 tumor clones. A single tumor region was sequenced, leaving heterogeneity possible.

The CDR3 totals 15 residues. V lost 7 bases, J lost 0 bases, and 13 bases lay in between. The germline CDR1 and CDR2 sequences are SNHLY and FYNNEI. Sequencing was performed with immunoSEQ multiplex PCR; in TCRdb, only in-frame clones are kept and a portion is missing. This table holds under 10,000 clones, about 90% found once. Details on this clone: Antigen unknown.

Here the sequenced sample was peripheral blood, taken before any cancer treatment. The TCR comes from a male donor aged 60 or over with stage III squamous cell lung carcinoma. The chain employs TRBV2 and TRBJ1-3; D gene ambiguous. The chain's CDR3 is CASMVTFHSGNTIYF. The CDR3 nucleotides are TGTGCCAGCATGGTCACATTTCACTCTGGAAACACCATATATTTT. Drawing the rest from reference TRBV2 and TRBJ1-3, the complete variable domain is EPEVTQTPSHQVTQMGQEVILRCVPISNHLYFYWYRQILGQKVEFLVSFYNNEISEKSEIFDDQFSVERPDGSNFTLKIRSTKLEDSAMYFCASMVTFHSGNTIYFGEGSWLTVV.